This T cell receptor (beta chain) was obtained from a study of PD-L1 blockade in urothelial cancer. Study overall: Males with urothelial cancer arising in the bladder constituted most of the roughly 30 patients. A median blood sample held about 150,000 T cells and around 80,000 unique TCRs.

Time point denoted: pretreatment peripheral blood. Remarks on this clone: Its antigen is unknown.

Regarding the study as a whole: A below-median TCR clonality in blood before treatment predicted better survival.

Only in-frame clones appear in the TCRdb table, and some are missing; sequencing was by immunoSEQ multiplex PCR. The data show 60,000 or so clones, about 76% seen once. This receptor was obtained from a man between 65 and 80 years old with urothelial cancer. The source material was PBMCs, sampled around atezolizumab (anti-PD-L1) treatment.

Here the CDR3 DNA reads TGTGCCAGCAGCGTAGGACTAGCGGGGCCCTCCTACAATGAGCAGTTCTTC. Its protein is CASSVGLAGPSYNEQFF. The rearrangement uses TRBV9 and TRBJ2-1; 11 bases map to TRBD2. Germline V gene data show CDR1 as SGDLS and CDR2 as YYNGEE. The CDR3 covers 17 residues. The ends lost 0 bases at V and 0 bases at J; junction bases unmatched: 2.